The 23 T cell receptor beta chains below come from one sample, sequenced in a study of beta chain features in type 1 diabetes. These TCRs are of unknown antigen specificity. Overall study results and limits: Across all four CD4+ subsets, people with type 1 diabetes showed modestly shorter TCRB CDR3s.

The sequenced template was cDNA made from the entire isolated RNA. Sequencing was performed with immunoSEQ multiplex PCR; in TCRdb, only in-frame clones are kept and a portion is missing. The data contain hundreds of thousands of clones, around an eighth of them singletons. Sequencing input: naive CD4+ T cells from blood. These receptors originate from a young man with type 1 diabetes.

The gene calls are TRBV7-2 and TRBJ2-7; no reliable D call. This CDR3 contains 13 residues. Germline lookup yields CDR1 SGHTA and CDR2 FQGNSA. Trimming pared 5 bases from V and 2 bases from J, leaving 10 bases between. DNA for the CDR3: TGTGCCAGCAGCCCCCAGGCGCCCTACGAGCAGTACTTC. Its translation: CASSPQAPYEQYF.

The rearrangement links TRBV30 to TRBJ2-1; D unclear. V lost 3 bases, J lost 0 bases, and 6 bases lay in between. There are 13 residues in the CDR3. CDR1 and CDR2 from the germline V gene are GTSNPN and SVGIG (reference sequence). As DNA, the CDR3 is TGTGCCTGGAGAGCGCCCTCCTACAATGAGCAGTTCTTC. Amino acids: CAWRAPSYNEQFF.

This clone came up a few times. This CDR3 is also generated by other DNA sequences in the sample. The chain employs TRBV19 and TRBJ1-1; 7 bases line up with TRBD1. The CDR3 has 13 residues. Germline V gives CDR1 LNHDA, CDR2 SQIVND (reference sequence). After removal of 8 bases from V and 0 bases from J, the junction contained 3 bases not matched to a gene. CDR3 coding DNA: TGTGCCAGTCGACAGGGCCTGAACACTGAAGCTTTCTTT. Translated: CASRQGLNTEAFF.

This clone was seen a handful of times. The chain employs TRBV29-1 and TRBJ1-4; a weak D match, TRBD1 (5 bases). CDR1 is SQVTM and CDR2 is ANQGSEA in the germline V gene. V was shortened by 4 bases and J by 5 bases, with 11 bases between the two germline ends. The CDR3 contains 13 residues. CDR3 nucleotide sequence: TGCAGCGTTGCAGGGTGGGAGAATGAAAAACTGTTTTTT. It yields the protein CSVAGWENEKLFF.

This clone was observed a handful of times. The chain recombines TRBV23-1 with TRBJ1-1; 9 positions match TRBD1. TRBV23-1 is an open reading frame, and its role is uncertain. This CDR3 has 14 amino acids. The V gene end was trimmed by 6 bases and the J gene end by 1 base; junction bases not matched to a gene: 3. This CDR3 is CASRKGQGNTEAFF. CDR3 coding DNA: TGCGCCAGCAGGAAGGGACAGGGGAACACTGAAGCTTTCTTT.

This clone appeared a few times. V gene TRBV11-2 combines with J gene TRBJ2-1, with 11 bases lining up with TRBD2. The V gene's germline CDR1 is SGHAT and CDR2 FQNNGV. CDR3 length: 16 residues. The V and J ends lost 4 bases and 4 bases, in that order; junction bases with no gene match: 6. The CDR3 protein is CASSSLLAGGYNEQFF. CDR3 in DNA: TGTGCCAGCAGCTCCCTGCTAGCGGGAGGATACAATGAGCAGTTCTTC.

This clone was observed a few times. The chain uses TRBV11-2 and TRBJ2-5; TRBD2 matches at 8 bases. Germline assignment: CDR1 SGHAT and CDR2 FQNNGV. This CDR3 is built from 18 residues. J lost 1 base, V lost 0 bases, and 10 bases had no gene match. CDR3 sequence reads: CASSLDERTSLLQETQYF. The CDR3 DNA reads as TGTGCCAGCAGCTTAGATGAGAGGACTAGCCTCCTCCAAGAGACCCAGTACTTC.

In this sample, this clone turned up a few times. This rearrangement joins TRBV18 to TRBJ2-7, with D unresolved. Trimming left V 0 bases short and J 2 bases short, with 11 bases between. The CDR3 runs to 15 residues. Germline lookup yields CDR1 KGHSH and CDR2 LQKENI. The CDR3 loop reads CASSPPGQFPYEQYF. The CDR3 DNA sequence: TGTGCCAGCTCACCACCGGGTCAGTTTCCCTACGAGCAGTACTTC.

There are a few counts of this clone. The chain couples TRBV7-2 to TRBJ2-1, with 7 bases identical to TRBD1. Germline CDR1 reads SGHTA; CDR2 reads FQGNSA. The CDR3 loop spans 13 amino acids. The trim removed 3 bases at V and 7 bases at J, leaving 3 bases unmatched. The CDR3 DNA is TGTGCCAGCAGCTTGGAGACAGGGAATGAGCAGTTCTTC. Protein product: CASSLETGNEQFF.

In its sample, this clone was seen once. The chain links TRBV7-9 to TRBJ1-2; possibly TRBD1 for D (6 bases). Trimming removed 8 bases from V and 1 base from J, with 17 bases in between. The CDR3 runs 15 residues. Germline assignment: CDR1 SEHNR and CDR2 FQNEAQ (reference sequence). The CDR3 DNA reads TGTGCCAGCTCATCTTACAGGACAGATAACTATGGCTACACCTTC. Translated: CASSSYRTDNYGYTF. Filled out from reference TRBV7-9 and TRBJ1-2, the complete variable domain reads DTGVSQNPRHKITKRGQNVTFRCDPISEHNRLYWYRQTLGQGPEFLTYFQNEAQLEKSRLLSDRFSAERPKGSFSTLEIQRTEQGDSAMYLCASSSYRTDNYGYTFGSGTRLTVV.

The J gene is TRBJ2-1, the V gene TRBV30, with a possible D match to TRBD2 (6 bases). The V gene lost 8 bases and the J gene lost 7 bases, with 24 bases spanning the gap. The CDR3 consists of 15 residues. Germline CDR1 GTSNPN, CDR2 SVGIG (reference sequence). Here the CDR3 DNA reads TGTGCCCTTACAAGACGAGGCGGGGTTGGGAATGAGCAGTTCTTC. It is translated as CALTRRGGVGNEQFF.

With regard to this clone: Other DNA sequences from this sample encode an identical CDR3 as well. The chain uses TRBV30 and TRBJ1-5; no clear D. Deletions cut 3 bases from V and 3 bases from J, with 12 bases between. The germline V gene has CDR1 GTSNPN and CDR2 SVGIG (reference sequence). This CDR3 comprises 14 residues. The CDR3 reads CAWSHGGYNQPQHF. The CDR3, as DNA: TGTGCCTGGAGCCATGGAGGCTACAATCAGCCCCAGCATTTT.

This clone was detected a few times. The V call is TRBV7-9, the J call TRBJ2-7; D uncertain. V dropped 5 bases and J dropped 0 bases, with 5 bases sitting between them. The CDR3 length is 12 residues. Per germline, CDR1 SEHNR and CDR2 FQNEAQ (reference sequence). The DNA for the CDR3 is TGTGCCAGCAGCCAGAGCTCCTACGAGCAGTACTTC. This gives the protein CASSQSSYEQYF.

This clone turned up a few times. The chain employs TRBV7-3 and TRBJ2-3, with TRBD1 as a possible D gene (6 bases). Germline CDR1 and CDR2: SGHTA and FQGTGA. This CDR3 comprises 15 residues. Trimming stripped 7 bases from V and 7 bases from J, with 21 bases between. The CDR3 DNA sequence: TGTGCCAGCACCATAGGTCTTGAACAGGGAAATACGCAGTATTTT. Translated, it gives CASTIGLEQGNTQYF.

The chain couples TRBV28 to TRBJ2-7; 12 positions match TRBD1. The V and J ends lost 7 bases and 5 bases, in that order; junction bases with no gene match: 9. CDR1 MDHEN and CDR2 SYDVKM come from the germline V gene. CDR3 length equals 15 residues. This chain's CDR3 is CASTSPGQGADEQYF. The CDR3 DNA is TGTGCCAGCACCTCACCGGGACAGGGGGCGGACGAGCAGTACTTC.

In this sample, this clone turned up a few times. The sample holds other DNA sequences that translate to the same CDR3. The rearrangement joins TRBV7-2 to TRBJ2-7; 10 nucleotides match TRBD1. Germline values: CDR1 SGHTA, CDR2 FQGNSA. The V gene end was trimmed by 2 bases and the J gene end by 2 bases; junction bases not matched to a gene: 3. This CDR3 has 15 residues. The CDR3 DNA follows: TGTGCCAGCAGCTTATCCGGGACAGGGGCCTACGAGCAGTACTTC. This gives the protein CASSLSGTGAYEQYF.

The sample holds a few counts of this clone. The chain is built from TRBV6-1 and TRBJ2-5; a weak D match, TRBD1 (5 bases). This CDR3 spans 12 amino acids. Germline loops: CDR1 MNHNS, CDR2 SASEGT. Trimming cost V 6 bases and J 6 bases, with 11 bases left between them. The CDR3 loop reads CASSDSSKTQYF. As DNA, the CDR3 is TGTGCCAGCAGCGACAGTTCAAAGACCCAGTACTTC.

A few counts support this clone. The chain recombines TRBV28 with TRBJ2-7, with 10 bases that match TRBD1. The length of the CDR3 is 15 residues. V trimming: 6 bases; J trimming: 1 base; junction bases outside the gene matches: 6. Germline V gene lookup returns CDR1 MDHEN and CDR2 SYDVKM. The CDR3 DNA is TGTGCCAGCAGCTTGACGGGACAGGGGTCCTACGAGCAGTACTTC. Its translation: CASSLTGQGSYEQYF.

A note on this clone: A read error may produce the germline difference seen at one junction end. The rearrangement joins TRBV7-3 to TRBJ2-7; 9 bases fit TRBD1. CDR3 length: 11 amino acids. Per germline, CDR1 SGHTA and CDR2 FQGTGA. The CDR3 DNA reads as TGTGCCAGCAGCACCGGGACAGGGTCCCCATTC. Amino acids: CASSTGTGSPF.

The chain couples TRBV5-1 to TRBJ2-3, with D tentatively TRBD1 (5 bases). V lost 0 bases and J lost 0, with 11 bases in between. CDR3 length: 16 residues. Germline-derived CDR1 and CDR2 are SGHRS and YFSETQ. For the CDR3, the DNA is TGCGCCAGCAGCTTGGGGGGCGCAGGGAGCACAGATACGCAGTATTTT. It is translated as CASSLGGAGSTDTQYF.

The table lists this clone with a few counts. The chain links TRBV28 to TRBJ1-1; no reliable D call. CDR1 and CDR2 from the germline V gene are MDHEN and SYDVKM. V was shortened by 7 bases and J by 6 bases, with 15 bases between the two germline ends. CDR3 size: 13 residues. The CDR3 sequence is CASTSLRSSEAFF. The CDR3 DNA reads as TGTGCCAGCACTTCTTTGCGGTCTTCTGAAGCTTTCTTT.

This chain connects TRBV15 to TRBJ1-1; D not resolved. The CDR3 runs to 13 residues. V was cut by 0 bases and J by 5 bases, with 7 bases left in between. The germline V gene has CDR1 LNHNV and CDR2 YYDKDF (reference sequence). This CDR3 reads CATSRDTGTEAFF. Here the CDR3 DNA reads TGTGCCACCAGCAGAGATACCGGGACTGAAGCTTTCTTT.

This clone was counted once. The rearrangement uses TRBV7-3 and TRBJ1-2; 7 bases line up with TRBD1. V trimming: 1 base; J trimming: 6 bases; junction bases outside the gene matches: 11. This CDR3 has 16 amino acids. Germline V gene lookup returns CDR1 SGHTA and CDR2 FQGTGA. The CDR3 sequence is CASSLKGGRSSDGYTF. The CDR3 DNA reads as TGTGCCAGCAGCTTAAAAGGGGGCAGATCTAGTGATGGCTACACCTTC. Together with reference TRBV7-3 and TRBJ1-2, the CDR3 gives the full variable domain: GAGVSQTPSNKVTEKGKYVELRCDPISGHTALYWYRQSLGQGPEFLIYFQGTGAADDSGLPNDRFFAVRPEGSVSTLKIQRTERGDSAVYLCASSLKGGRSSDGYTFGSGTRLTVV.